This T cell receptor (beta chain) was sequenced for a study of T cell repertoires in cytomegalovirus infection. Overall study context: Indicated by public TCR beta signatures were CMV infection and matching HLA type. Study observations and caveats: Ex vivo, HLA-C-restricted CMV-specific TCR beta clonotypes prevailed over the rest of the response. The cumulative frequency of public TCR beta families identified carriers of CMV plus the relevant HLA.

Germline V CDR1 and CDR2: SQVTM, ANQGSEA. V lost 5 bases and J 1 base, leaving 12 bases between the germline ends. This CDR3 is 13 amino acids long. A few counts support this clonotype. No antigen is known for it. TCRdb called the reads again in MiXCR, with one record for every CDR3 protein. The sample includes 150,000 to 200,000 distinct CDR3 sequences, 9.5% of them seen just once. V gene TRBV29-1 combines with J gene TRBJ2-7; a weak D match, TRBD1 (6 bases). Sample: PBMCs. This sequence was found in a human donor in good health (CMV status not recorded). Some clones in this sample may be carry-over from other donors' samples. CDR3 protein: CSVRQGTSYEQYF. In DNA form, the CDR3 reads TGCAGCGTTCGTCAGGGGACGTCCTACGAGCAGTACTTC.